This T cell receptor (beta chain) was found in a study of memory CD4+ T cells and cytomegalovirus serostatus. Generated by immunoSEQ multiplex PCR, the TCRdb table keeps only in-frame clones and is missing some. This table has just under 60,000 clones, around 80% appearing once. The sort gate was single viable CD3+CD4+CD8-CD45RO+ cells for memory CD4+ T cells. This CDR3 is 16 amino acids long. Losses at the gene ends were 5 bases for V and 5 bases for J; bases not matched to a gene: 12. Germline V gives CDR1 KGHSH, CDR2 LQKENI. The receptor was isolated from an adult in good health and CMV-seronegative. Sequencing was done on a sample of memory CD4+ T cells from blood. V is TRBV18 and J is TRBJ2-5, with 9 bases matching TRBD1. The chain's CDR3 is CASSTSDRGFQETQYF. The CDR3 coding sequence is TGTGCCAGCTCAACCTCGGACAGGGGATTTCAGGAGACCCAGTACTTC.